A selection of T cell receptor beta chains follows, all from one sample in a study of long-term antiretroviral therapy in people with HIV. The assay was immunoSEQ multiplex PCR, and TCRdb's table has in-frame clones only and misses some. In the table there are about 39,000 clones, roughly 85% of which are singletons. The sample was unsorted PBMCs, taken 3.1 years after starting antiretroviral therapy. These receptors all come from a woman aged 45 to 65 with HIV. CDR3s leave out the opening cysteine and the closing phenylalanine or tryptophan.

CDR3aa: AWSRGGAGSTEAF; j_gene: TRBJ1-1; v_gene: TRBV30
CDR3aa: ASSLGPANTEAF; j_gene: TRBJ1-1; v_gene: TRBV7-3
CDR3aa: ASSYAAGGPYT; j_gene: TRBJ1-2; v_gene: TRBV11-3
CDR3aa: ASSLAGDAAQPQH; j_gene: TRBJ1-5; v_gene: TRBV7-9
CDR3aa: ASSAGASYEQY; j_gene: TRBJ2-7; v_gene: TRBV10-1
CDR3aa: ASTRKVRQTTEAF; j_gene: TRBJ1-1; v_gene: TRBV6-6
CDR3aa: SAPTGTEAF; j_gene: TRBJ1-1; v_gene: TRBV20-1
CDR3aa: ASSQDRPGSSYYEQY; j_gene: TRBJ2-7; v_gene: TRBV14
CDR3aa: ASSVYPQGTGELF; j_gene: TRBJ2-2; v_gene: TRBV9
CDR3aa: AISRGGRSPDTQY; j_gene: TRBJ2-3; v_gene: TRBV10-3
CDR3aa: ASSVTTNTEAF; j_gene: TRBJ1-1; v_gene: TRBV7-9
CDR3aa: ASSSGASPRGEQY; j_gene: TRBJ2-7; v_gene: TRBV7-2
CDR3aa: ASSSQSTNEKLF; j_gene: TRBJ1-4; v_gene: TRBV6-6
CDR3aa: SAQTGVINTEAF; j_gene: TRBJ1-1; v_gene: TRBV29-1
CDR3aa: SARGETEAF; j_gene: TRBJ1-1; v_gene: TRBV20-1
CDR3aa: ASSSYPYSGAETQY; j_gene: TRBJ2-5; v_gene: TRBV11-2
CDR3aa: ASSVDTRGGTDTQY; j_gene: TRBJ2-3; v_gene: TRBV9
CDR3aa: ASGLVKGEKLF; j_gene: TRBJ1-4; v_gene: TRBV12-5
CDR3aa: ASSVGENTGELF; j_gene: TRBJ2-2; v_gene: TRBV6-4
CDR3aa: ASSRVRGEKLF; j_gene: TRBJ1-4; v_gene: TRBV5-6
CDR3aa: ASSYYREGGETQY; j_gene: TRBJ2-5; v_gene: TRBV13
CDR3aa: ASSAGQAVEEQY; j_gene: TRBJ2-7; v_gene: TRBV7-9
CDR3aa: ASSLGQGNYEQY; j_gene: TRBJ2-7; v_gene: TRBV9
CDR3aa: ASSQLSFNLQDTQY; j_gene: TRBJ2-3; v_gene: TRBV4-1
CDR3aa: ASSMGVGTEAF; j_gene: TRBJ1-1; v_gene: TRBV19
CDR3aa: ASSFRQTEAF; j_gene: TRBJ1-1; v_gene: TRBV7-2
CDR3aa: ASSLEPNRGYT; j_gene: TRBJ1-2; v_gene: TRBV5-1
CDR3aa: ASSFSQGTDGYT; j_gene: TRBJ1-2; v_gene: TRBV18
CDR3aa: ASSDRGLSQPQH; j_gene: TRBJ1-5; v_gene: TRBV6-1
CDR3aa: ASSPWTGANEQY; j_gene: TRBJ2-7; v_gene: TRBV6-5
CDR3aa: ASSLARGNNEKLF; j_gene: TRBJ1-4; v_gene: TRBV7-9
CDR3aa: ASSLGGRGGQETQY; j_gene: TRBJ2-5; v_gene: TRBV5-4
CDR3aa: AISESNYEQY; j_gene: TRBJ2-7; v_gene: TRBV10-3
CDR3aa: ASSPRGRGRIGYT; j_gene: TRBJ1-2; v_gene: TRBV5-4
CDR3aa: ASSDRSPGQPQH; j_gene: TRBJ1-5; v_gene: TRBV6-6
CDR3aa: SARTGAGYGYT; j_gene: TRBJ1-2; v_gene: TRBV29-1
CDR3aa: ASSLTTGSANYGYT; j_gene: TRBJ1-2; v_gene: TRBV19
CDR3aa: ASSDSPNYGYT; j_gene: TRBJ1-2; v_gene: TRBV2
CDR3aa: ASSHDRTSYEYQQY; j_gene: TRBJ2-7; v_gene: TRBV5-5
CDR3aa: ASSQVGQGKVGYT; j_gene: TRBJ1-2; v_gene: TRBV4-1
CDR3aa: ASSLTGPRYGYT; j_gene: TRBJ1-2; v_gene: TRBV7-9
CDR3aa: ASTPGAGTEAF; j_gene: TRBJ1-1; v_gene: TRBV7-9
CDR3aa: ASSPAYEQY; j_gene: TRBJ2-7; v_gene: TRBV18
CDR3aa: ASSFLRGVGQPQH; j_gene: TRBJ1-5; v_gene: TRBV5-8
CDR3aa: ASSLVGTSRREERRDTQY; j_gene: TRBJ2-3; v_gene: TRBV7-6
CDR3aa: ASSTEDNSNQPQH; j_gene: TRBJ1-5; v_gene: TRBV19